The following is a T cell receptor beta chain sequence with its context. Its antigen is not known. This is likely a read error, given that the CDR3 carries no conserved phenylalanine or tryptophan at its end. Co-extraction of both nucleic acids (RNA and DNA) used about 20-33 mg of unsorted bulk tissue. Surgical resection treated primary liver carcinoma in the patients. The template, approximately 500 ng total RNA, yielded TCR beta cDNA made with a constant-region primer. Three nested multiplex PCR rounds of slightly modified ARM-PCR generated TCR beta libraries. TRBV1-TRBV30 forward primers paired with a C-beta reverse primer were used in the first two PCR rounds, which ran roughly 10 cycles each. From the multiplex PCR reads, TCRdb called clonotypes with MiXCR, one entry per CDR3 protein. The sample records approximately 37,000 distinct CDR3 sequences, roughly four fifths being singletons. This CDR3 contains 14 residues. Germline V gives CDR1 WSHSY, CDR2 SAAADI.

This entry belongs to a study of tumor-infiltrating lymphocytes in primary liver carcinoma. As for the study in general: In every tissue type, samples returned a similar yield of roughly 3.5 to 8 million productive TCRbeta reads.

Study-wide results and caveats: Compared with blood, tumor repertoires held significantly more in their top 250 clones. The study found tumor-adjacent and tumor-blood pairs overlapped less than tumor region pairs.

The V call is TRBV10-2, the J call TRBJ2-7; 9 bases match TRBD1. The sample taken for sequencing was liver tumor tissue from sampling region 4. Stated subset: tumor region T4, right-lateral pole. The sequence was obtained from a man aged 35-49 years with primary liver carcinoma and hepatitis B virus infection. This chain's CDR3 is CTSSPTGGREEQYL. The CDR3 DNA reads as TGCACCAGTAGTCCCACAGGGGGCCGGGAAGAGCAGTACTTA.